Each of the 25 T cell receptor beta chains below was sequenced from the same sample in a study of blood T cell repertoires in COVID-19. Sequencing was performed with immunoSEQ multiplex PCR; in TCRdb, only in-frame clones are kept and a portion is missing. Of roughly 56,000 clones listed, about 91% are singletons. Sequenced input: peripheral blood. Every receptor here comes from a woman aged 60 to 75 with COVID-19, enrolled during active disease.

The V and J genes are TRBV9 and TRBJ1-1; D not resolved. Germline V gene sequence: CDR1 SGDLS, CDR2 YYNGEE. The CDR3 sequence is 14 residues long. Trimming left V 3 bases short and J 3 bases short, with 12 bases between. DNA for the CDR3: TGTGCCAGCAGCGAGTCCTTACTGCACACTGAAGCTTTCTTT. Translating it yields CASSESLLHTEAFF.

The chain couples TRBV18 to TRBJ1-5, with D unresolved. The CDR3 has 15 residues. The V end was cut by 2 bases, the J end by 0 bases, with 8 bases between. Germline assignment: CDR1 KGHSH and CDR2 LQKENI. Here the CDR3 reads CASSPNDNSNQPQHF. CDR3 DNA: TGTGCCAGCTCACCAAACGACAATAGCAATCAGCCCCAGCATTTT.

The gene calls are TRBV21-1 and TRBJ2-1; TRBD2 is taken as the D call from the table, unchecked against the DNA. TRBV21-1 is described as a pseudogene. The CDR3 contains 16 residues. The CDR3: CASSKAPSGGENEQFF. The CDR3 DNA reads as TGTGCCAGCAGCAAAGCCCCTAGCGGGGGGGAGAATGAGCAGTTCTTC.

The gene calls are TRBV12-5 and TRBJ2-2; 9 bases fit TRBD2. CDR1 and CDR2 (germline): LGHNT, FRNRAP. The V and J ends lost 1 base and 3 bases, in that order; junction bases with no gene match: 3. The CDR3 loop spans 16 amino acids. CDR3 nucleotides: TGTGCTAGTGGTTTGGGACGACTAGCGGACACCGGGGAGCTGTTTTTT. Amino acids: CASGLGRLADTGELFF. Combining the CDR3 with reference TRBV12-5 and TRBJ2-2 gives the whole variable domain DARVTQTPRHKVTEMGQEVTMRCQPILGHNTVFWYRQTMMQGLELLAYFRNRAPLDDSGMPKDRFSAEMPDATLATLKIQPSEPRDSAVYFCASGLGRLADTGELFFGEGSRLTVL.

The chain couples TRBV7-2 to TRBJ2-1, with 8 nucleotides matching TRBD2. The CDR3 has 21 amino acids. Unmatched junction bases numbered 21, after V lost 0 bases and J lost 5 bases. Germline V lookup: CDR1 SGHTA, CDR2 FQGNSA. The DNA of the CDR3 is TGTGCCAGCAGCTTAGCGCGGGGGGAGCGAGTCGGTAGCGGGTCCGACAATGAGCAGTTCTTC. Residues: CASSLARGERVGSGSDNEQFF.

This chain joins TRBV19 and TRBJ1-5; 8 bases agree with TRBD1. V gave up 5 bases and J gave up 7 bases; unmatched junction bases: 10. The CDR3 is 15 residues long. Germline lookup yields CDR1 LNHDA and CDR2 SQIVND (reference sequence). CDR3 sequence reads: CASSQQGELGQPQHF. CDR3 DNA: TGTGCCAGTAGTCAACAGGGGGAACTCGGGCAGCCCCAGCATTTT.

The V and J genes are TRBV7-9 and TRBJ2-1, with TRBD1 matching over 10 bases. V shed 5 bases, J shed 3 bases, and the junction held 16 bases outside the gene matches. The CDR3 covers 19 residues. Germline CDR1 reads SEHNR; CDR2 reads FQNEAQ (reference sequence). For the CDR3, the DNA is TGTGCCAGCAGCACGGACAGGGGGACTTCGATGGAGTACTACAATGAGCAGTTCTTC. The encoded protein is CASSTDRGTSMEYYNEQFF.

The V gene is TRBV19, the J gene TRBJ2-3, with TRBD1 matching over 8 bases. Unmatched junction bases numbered 6, after V lost 5 bases and J lost 2 bases. CDR3 length: 15 residues. Germline V gives CDR1 LNHDA, CDR2 SQIVND (reference sequence). CDR3 protein: CASSFDRGPTDTQYF. In DNA, the CDR3 is TGTGCCAGTAGTTTCGACAGGGGACCCACAGATACGCAGTATTTT.

This clone was seen just once. This sequence joins TRBV25-1 and TRBJ2-2; TRBD2 aligns across 13 bases. V gave up 4 bases and J gave up 2 bases; unmatched junction bases: 4. Germline values: CDR1 MGHDK, CDR2 SYGVNS. The length of the CDR3 is 17 residues. This CDR3 reads CASSVLAGGPNTGELFF. CDR3 DNA: TGTGCCAGCAGTGTACTAGCGGGAGGGCCCAACACCGGGGAGCTGTTTTTT. Supplemented by reference TRBV25-1 and TRBJ2-2, the full variable domain reads EADIYQTPRYLVIGTGKKITLECSQTMGHDKMYWYQQDPGMELHLIHYSYGVNSTEKGDLSSESTVSRIRTEHFPLTLESARPSHTSQYLCASSVLAGGPNTGELFFGEGSRLTVL.

This sequence joins TRBV5-1 and TRBJ1-1, with a possible D match to TRBD1 (6 bases). With 1 base removed from V and 11 bases from J, the gap between germline ends came to 15 bases. This CDR3 has 13 amino acids. The germline V gene has CDR1 SGHRS and CDR2 YFSETQ. The CDR3 DNA reads as TGCGCCAGCAGCTTGTCGACAGGTCTTGGGGCTTTCTTT. Amino acids: CASSLSTGLGAFF.

V usage is TRBV6-5 and J usage is TRBJ1-4; D gene ambiguous. V lost 6 bases to trimming and J lost 2 bases, with 7 bases between them. The germline V gene encodes CDR1 MNHEY and CDR2 SVGAGI. CDR3 length: 13 amino acids. The CDR3 nucleotides read TGTGCCAGCAGATTAGAGACTAATGAAAAACTGTTTTTT. Its protein product is CASRLETNEKLFF.

The gene calls are TRBV6-5 and TRBJ2-7; 13 bases are a match to TRBD2. The CDR3 consists of 15 residues. J lost 4 bases, V lost 8 bases, and 8 bases had no gene match. Germline lookup yields CDR1 MNHEY and CDR2 SVGAGI. CDR3 bases: TGTGCCAGCTCGCTACTAGCGGGGGGGCCGTACGAGCAGTACTTC. Translation gives CASSLLAGGPYEQYF.

The rearrangement links TRBV5-6 to TRBJ1-5; maybe TRBD1 (6 bases). The V gene lost 0 bases and the J gene lost 8 bases, with 12 bases spanning the gap. The CDR3 contains 14 residues. Germline V gives CDR1 SGHDT, CDR2 YYEEEE. The CDR3 nucleotides read TGTGCCAGCAGCTTGGCAGGGGCCGTGGAGCCCCAGCATTTT. Its translation: CASSLAGAVEPQHF.

The chain is built from TRBV29-1 and TRBJ2-1, with 12 bases matching TRBD2. The V segment lost 6 bases and the J segment 7 bases; nucleotides outside the gene matches: 7. The CDR3 contains 14 residues. Germline V gene data show CDR1 as SQVTM and CDR2 as ANQGSEA. This CDR3 reads CSVAGTSGFNEQFF. The CDR3 nucleotides are TGCAGCGTAGCCGGGACTAGCGGGTTTAATGAGCAGTTCTTC.

The rearrangement joins TRBV5-4 to TRBJ2-1; 13 bases map to TRBD2. V lost 1 base, J lost 9 bases, and 1 base stayed unmatched. Germline V gives CDR1 SGHNT, CDR2 YYREEE (reference sequence). The CDR3 covers 14 residues. The CDR3 DNA reads TGTGCCAGCAGCTTGAGGACTAGCGGGGGTGAGCAGTTCTTC. Its translation is CASSLRTSGGEQFF.

The chain uses TRBV4-3 and TRBJ2-3; D is undetermined. CDR3 length equals 13 residues. The V gene lost 0 bases and the J gene lost 7 bases, with 8 bases spanning the gap. The V gene's germline CDR1 is LGHNA and CDR2 YSLEER. The CDR3, as DNA: TGCGCCAGCAGCCAAGATAGCTCGAATACGCAGTATTTT. Its protein product is CASSQDSSNTQYF.

A remark on this clone: This sample also contains other DNA sequences that code for the same CDR3. The V gene is TRBV12-3 or TRBV12-4, the J gene TRBJ1-2, with TRBD1 identical over 8 bases. CDR3 length: 13 residues. Unmatched junction bases numbered 6, after V lost 4 bases and J lost 8 bases. The CDR3 loop is CASSSQGAGGYTF. In DNA form, the CDR3 reads TGTGCCAGCAGTTCCCAGGGGGCGGGAGGCTACACCTTC.

V and J are TRBV18 and TRBJ1-1; 7 bases are shared with TRBD1. V shed 1 base, J shed 10 bases, and the junction held 12 bases outside the gene matches. CDR1 and CDR2 (germline): KGHSH, LQKENI. The CDR3 runs 15 residues. The CDR3 region has the DNA TGTGCCAGCTCACCACGGAATATGATCAGGACAGGAGCTTTCTTT. This encodes CASSPRNMIRTGAFF.

The V and J genes are TRBV7-9 and TRBJ2-7; 10 bases map to TRBD2. Germline CDR1 reads SEHNR; CDR2 reads FQNEAQ (reference sequence). This CDR3 has 16 amino acids. V lost 3 bases, J lost 6 bases, and 11 bases stayed unmatched. The CDR3 coding sequence is TGTGCCAGCAGCTTGAGAGCGGGAGGGCCTTACGGCGAGCAGTACTTC. Translating gives CASSLRAGGPYGEQYF.

This chain links TRBV30 with TRBJ2-1; 10 nucleotides align to TRBD2. Germline values: CDR1 GTSNPN, CDR2 SVGIG (reference sequence). There are 13 residues in the CDR3. V lost 4 bases, J lost 7 bases, and 4 bases stayed unmatched. The CDR3 region is CAWTSGGANEQFF. The CDR3 bases are TGTGCCTGGACAAGCGGGGGGGCGAATGAGCAGTTCTTC.

The V and J genes are TRBV7-2 and TRBJ1-2; 8 bases line up with TRBD1. Germline CDR1 reads SGHTA; CDR2 reads FQGNSA. V shed 4 bases and J 2 bases; nucleotides not matched to a gene: 18. This CDR3 is built from 19 residues. CDR3 region: CASSSLTGDPQLLNYGYTF. The DNA for the CDR3 is TGTGCCAGCAGCTCTTTGACAGGGGACCCTCAACTCCTGAACTATGGCTACACCTTC.

This chain joins TRBV15 and TRBJ1-5, with 7 bases aligning to TRBD1. After removal of 1 base from V and 4 bases from J, the junction contained 4 bases not matched to a gene. This CDR3 has 15 residues. Germline CDR1 reads LNHNV; CDR2 reads YYDKDF (reference sequence). The CDR3 loop is CATSRGGTENQPQHF. In DNA form, the CDR3 reads TGTGCCACCAGCAGAGGAGGGACAGAGAATCAGCCCCAGCATTTT.

V is TRBV4-1 and J is TRBJ1-2, with a possible D match to TRBD1 (6 bases). V was clipped by 0 bases and J by 7 bases, with 18 bases between them. The CDR3 is 16 residues long. Germline V gene lookup returns CDR1 MGHRA and CDR2 YSYEKL. The CDR3 coding sequence is TGCGCCAGCAGCCAAGAATCGATCACAGGGTACGGTGGCTACACCTTC. It specifies CASSQESITGYGGYTF.

Only one count was recorded for this clone. V gene TRBV7-8 combines with J gene TRBJ2-1; D call uncertain. Trimming left V 5 bases short and J 9 bases short, with 17 bases between. Germline CDR1 and CDR2: SGHVS and FQNEAQ. The CDR3 sequence is 14 residues long. The CDR3 reads CASSLEVRSGEQFF. The CDR3 bases are TGTGCCAGCAGCCTTGAGGTCCGTTCCGGTGAGCAGTTCTTC.

This chain connects TRBV5-1 to TRBJ2-3; 8 bases are a match to TRBD2. The length of the CDR3 is 15 residues. Trimming cost V 4 bases and J 1 base; bases outside gene matches: 5. Germline CDR1 SGHRS, CDR2 YFSETQ. The CDR3 DNA follows: TGCGCCAGCAGCGCGGGGACTAGGCGCACAGATACGCAGTATTTT. It specifies CASSAGTRRTDTQYF.